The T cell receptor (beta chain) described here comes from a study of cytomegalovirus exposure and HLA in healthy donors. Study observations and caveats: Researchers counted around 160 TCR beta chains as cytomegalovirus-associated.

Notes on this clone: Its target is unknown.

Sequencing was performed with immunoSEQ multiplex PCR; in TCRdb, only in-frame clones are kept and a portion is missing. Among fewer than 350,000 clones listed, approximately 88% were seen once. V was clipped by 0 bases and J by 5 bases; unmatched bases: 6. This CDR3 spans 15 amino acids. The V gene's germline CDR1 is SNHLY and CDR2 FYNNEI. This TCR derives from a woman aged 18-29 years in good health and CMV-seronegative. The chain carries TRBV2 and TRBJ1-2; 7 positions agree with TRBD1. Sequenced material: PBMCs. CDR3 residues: CASSEAQGRGYGYTF. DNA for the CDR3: TGTGCCAGCAGTGAAGCGCAAGGCAGGGGGTATGGCTACACCTTC.